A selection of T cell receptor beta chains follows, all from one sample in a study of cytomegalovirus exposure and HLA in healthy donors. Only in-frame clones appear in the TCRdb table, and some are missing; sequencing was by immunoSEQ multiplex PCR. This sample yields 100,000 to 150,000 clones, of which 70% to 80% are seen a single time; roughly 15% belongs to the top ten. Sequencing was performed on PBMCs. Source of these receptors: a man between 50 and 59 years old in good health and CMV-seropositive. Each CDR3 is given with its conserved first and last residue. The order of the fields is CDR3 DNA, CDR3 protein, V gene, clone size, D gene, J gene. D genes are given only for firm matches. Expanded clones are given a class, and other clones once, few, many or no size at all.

TGTGCCAGCAGTTCACCAGGGGGGACTGAGGATGGCTACACCTTC CASSSPGGTEDGYTF TRBV27 NA TRBD1 TRBJ1-2
TGTGCCAGTAGTATAGGTACAGGGGGCGCGATGAGGGTCTTC CASSIGTGGAMRVF TRBV19 few TRBD1 TRBJ2-7
TGTGCCAGCAGTGAACGTGAAGAGACCCAGTACTTC CASSEREETQYF TRBV2 NA NA TRBJ2-5
TGTGCCAGCAGCTCTGATGCCCTTAGATCTAACTATGGCTACACCTTC CASSSDALRSNYGYTF TRBV7-2 NA NA TRBJ1-2
TGTGCCAGCAGCCCATGGACGGGGGATAAAGAGACCCAGTACTTC CASSPWTGDKETQYF TRBV11-2 NA NA TRBJ2-5
TGTGCCAGCAGCTTTTCGACTAGCGGGAGCAGTAATGAGCAGTTCTTC CASSFSTSGSSNEQFF TRBV11-2 few TRBD2 TRBJ2-1
TGTGCCAGCACCAGAGCAGGGGGCTGTGACAATGAGCAGTTCTTC CASTRAGGCDNEQFF TRBV21-1 NA NA TRBJ2-1
TGTGCCAGCAGCTTGGCTAGCGGGAGACCTAAAGACAATGAGCAGTTCTTC CASSLASGRPKDNEQFF TRBV7-9 NA TRBD2 TRBJ2-1
TGTGCCAGCAGCTTATCGGGGACCCAGTACTTC CASSLSGTQYF TRBV11-2 NA NA TRBJ2-5
TGTGCCAGCTCTCGGGAAAGGTACCGCGATACGCAGTATTTT CASSRERYRDTQYF TRBV11-2 NA NA TRBJ2-3
TGTGCCAGTAGCCCAGCGGGAGGGTACGAGCAGTACTTC CASSPAGGYEQYF TRBV19 few TRBD2 TRBJ2-7
TGCGCCAGCAGCTTCCGACCTCTGACAGAGAGCAATCAGCCCCAGCATTTT CASSFRPLTESNQPQHF TRBV5-1 NA NA TRBJ1-5
TGCAGCGTTGTAACGAGGACAACGAACACCGGGGAGCTGTTTTTT CSVVTRTTNTGELFF TRBV29-1 NA NA TRBJ2-2
TGCGCCAGCAGCCAAGGAACAGGGGGTACGGAGACCCAGTACTTC CASSQGTGGTETQYF TRBV4-3 few TRBD1 TRBJ2-5
TGTGCCAGCAGCGTAGGGAGAGGAGAGCAGTTCTTC CASSVGRGEQFF TRBV9 NA NA TRBJ2-1
TGTGCCAGCAAATCGGACAGGGGGAGCAATACGCAGTATTTT CASKSDRGSNTQYF TRBV6-4 NA TRBD1 TRBJ2-3
TGTGCCAGCAGCTTAACTAACACTGAAGCTTTCTTT CASSLTNTEAFF TRBV7-9 NA NA TRBJ1-1
TGTGCCAGCAGCTCCCTAGGGGCCTCGACAGGGTCAGTATACGAGCAGTACTTC CASSSLGASTGSVYEQYF TRBV5-6 NA TRBD1 TRBJ2-7
TGCGCCAGCAGCCCTGGCGGGTCAACATCTGGAAACACCATATATTTT CASSPGGSTSGNTIYF TRBV5-1 NA NA TRBJ1-3
TGTGCCATCAGAGGAGGACAGGCGCTATACAATGAGCAGTTCTTC CAIRGGQALYNEQFF TRBV10-3 NA TRBD1 TRBJ2-1
TGCGCCAGCAGCGCGGACAGGGGGCTTGGTTTGGAGACCCAGTACTTC CASSADRGLGLETQYF TRBV5-1 once TRBD1 TRBJ2-5
TGTGCCAGCAGCCTGCAGACAGGCCCGAACACTGAAGCTTTCTTT CASSLQTGPNTEAFF TRBV7-2 NA NA TRBJ1-1
TGCGCCAGCAGCTTGGCCGGAGGACAGGGGTCGTTCATGGACACTGAAGCTTTCTTT CASSLAGGQGSFMDTEAFF TRBV5-1 NA TRBD1 TRBJ1-1